This entry lists 32 T cell receptor beta chains sequenced from one sample in a study of regulatory T cells in long-lasting Graves disease. Time point described: persistent/refractory GD, antithyroid drugs over 5 years with positive TRAb. Extracted PBMC RNA gave rise to the TCR library. Building the TCR beta libraries relied on iRepertoire HTBI primers, and CDR3 regions underwent Arm-PCR. TCRdb reprocessed the multiplex PCR reads with MiXCR, giving one entry per CDR3 protein. The profile shows a few hundred thousand distinct CDR3 sequences, approximately 25% of them singletons. The specimen was peripheral blood mononuclear cells (PBMCs), collected when the disease was refractory, from a patient treated with antithyroid drugs. These receptor sequences come from a woman aged 40 to 55 with Graves disease.

Note on this clonotype: One base away lies a much larger clone, so this may be a sequencing read error. The chain combines TRBV29-1 with TRBJ1-1; 7 nucleotides line up with TRBD1. Germline-derived CDR1 and CDR2 are SQVTM and ANQGSEA. Trimming removed 5 bases from V and 3 bases from J; junction bases left unmatched: 18. The CDR3 sequence is 17 residues long. This CDR3 reads CSVPSGRAGGMDTEAFF. The CDR3 bases are TGCAGCGTTCCCAGCGGGAGGGCAGGGGGAATGGACACTGAAGCTTTCTTT.

The rearrangement links TRBV6-1 to TRBJ2-6; D is ambiguous. Germline loops: CDR1 MNHNS, CDR2 SASEGT. The CDR3 sequence is 16 residues long. Trimming took 5 bases from V and 1 from J, leaving 12 bases between them. CDR3 region: CASSQRQESGANVLTF. The CDR3 DNA is TGTGCCAGCAGTCAAAGACAAGAATCTGGGGCCAACGTCCTGACTTTC.

The V call is TRBV7-9, the J call TRBJ2-6, with TRBD2 as a possible D gene (6 bases). Per the germline V gene, CDR1 is SEHNR and CDR2 is FQNEAQ (reference sequence). There are 17 residues in the CDR3. Trimming removed 5 bases from V and 2 bases from J, with 16 bases in between. The CDR3: CASSTSGRGAGANVLTF. As DNA, the CDR3 is TGTGCCAGCAGCACCTCCGGTCGCGGGGCTGGGGCCAACGTCCTGACTTTC.

This clonotype has a handful of counts. This rearrangement joins TRBV7-3 to TRBJ2-4; tentatively, D is TRBD1 (5 bases). V lost 5 bases to trimming and J lost 2 bases, with 10 bases between them. Germline CDR1 reads SGHTA; CDR2 reads FQGTGA. The CDR3 extends over 14 amino acids. As DNA, the CDR3 is TGTGCCAGCAGCCCCAAGGGGACCAAAAACATTCAGTACTTC. The encoded protein is CASSPKGTKNIQYF.

This clonotype was seen a few times. This chain links TRBV25-1 with TRBJ1-5; possible D gene TRBD1, 6 bases. Looked up from germline, CDR1 is MGHDK and CDR2 is SYGVNS. This CDR3 has 14 residues. V shed 1 base and J shed 5 bases, with 9 bases lying between them. CDR3 amino acids: CASSELEGDQPQHF. The CDR3 nucleotides read TGTGCCAGCAGTGAATTGGAGGGGGATCAGCCCCAGCATTTT.

This clonotype was observed a handful of times. V is TRBV7-9 and J is TRBJ1-5; TRBD1 is a possible D gene (5 bases). The CDR3 has 15 residues. Trimming stripped 5 bases from V and 4 bases from J, with 15 bases between. CDR1 is SEHNR, CDR2 FQNEAQ, per germline (reference sequence). The CDR3 sequence: CASSPRGGTNQPQHF. The CDR3 nucleotides read TGTGCCAGCAGCCCCCGGGGGGGTACAAATCAGCCCCAGCATTTT.

To note about this clonotype: This could be a read error, since a much larger clone is one nucleotide away. V is TRBV28 and J is TRBJ1-1, with D perhaps TRBD1 (6 bases). This CDR3 spans 16 amino acids. The V and J ends lost 6 bases and 6 bases respectively, with 23 bases between them. Germline CDR1 and CDR2: MDHEN and SYDVKM. CDR3 protein: CASSHAPSLGGPEAFF. The CDR3 coding sequence is TGTGCCAGCAGCCACGCGCCTTCATTAGGGGGACCTGAAGCTTTCTTT.

The chain joins TRBV20-1 to TRBJ1-2; D might be TRBD1 (6 bases). The CDR3 spans 14 residues. Trimming pared 6 bases from V and 7 bases from J, leaving 21 bases between. Germline V CDR1 and CDR2: DFQATT, SNEGSKA (reference sequence). The CDR3 loop reads CSATSPRGGFGYTF. The DNA of the CDR3 is TGCAGTGCAACGAGCCCGAGGGGGGGATTTGGCTACACCTTC.

The sample holds many counts of this clonotype. This rearrangement joins TRBV28 to TRBJ1-4; perhaps TRBD1 as D (5 bases). The CDR3 loop spans 18 amino acids. The germline V and J ends were trimmed by 0 bases and 0 bases, with 14 bases remaining between them. CDR1 and CDR2 (germline): MDHEN, SYDVKM. This chain's CDR3 is CASSLWHWQGATNEKLFF. The CDR3 DNA follows: TGTGCCAGCAGTTTATGGCATTGGCAGGGAGCAACTAATGAAAAACTGTTTTTT.

This clonotype was detected ten times or more. The chain combines TRBV6-5 with TRBJ2-7; 10 bases agree with TRBD2. V dropped 2 bases and J dropped 3; count of bases not matched to a gene: 1. Germline-derived CDR1 and CDR2 are MNHEY and SVGAGI. This CDR3 region has 14 residues. The CDR3 sequence: CASSYGLAVYEQYF. CDR3 coding DNA: TGTGCCAGCAGTTACGGACTAGCGGTCTACGAGCAGTACTTC.

This clonotype has more than one count but fewer than ten. This chain uses TRBV27 with TRBJ1-1; TRBD1 is a possible D gene (5 bases). V lost 5 bases and J 6 bases, leaving 13 bases between the germline ends. Germline loops: CDR1 MNHEY, CDR2 SMNVEV (reference sequence). The CDR3 contains 13 residues. CDR3 region: CASSMPGSSEAFF. CDR3 coding DNA: TGTGCCAGCAGTATGCCAGGGAGTTCTGAAGCTTTCTTT.

This clonotype occurred a few times. The genes are TRBV27 and TRBJ1-6; D uncertain. The CDR3 sequence is 13 residues long. V was pared by 6 bases and J by 8 bases, with 11 bases between. Germline CDR1 reads MNHEY; CDR2 reads SMNVEV (reference sequence). CDR3 sequence: CASSPGEYSPLHF. DNA for the CDR3: TGTGCCAGCAGCCCTGGGGAGTATTCACCCCTCCACTTT.

V usage is TRBV18 and J usage is TRBJ1-1; D remains unclear. The V end was cut by 2 bases, the J end by 0 bases, with 7 bases between. The length of the CDR3 is 14 residues. CDR1 KGHSH and CDR2 LQKENI come from the germline V gene. This CDR3 is CASSPSRVNTEAFF. DNA of the CDR3: TGTGCCAGCTCACCATCTAGGGTGAACACTGAAGCTTTCTTT.

This clonotype was counted ten times or more. The V and J genes are TRBV28 and TRBJ1-4; D remains unclear. From germline, CDR1 is MDHEN and CDR2 SYDVKM. Trimming pared 7 bases from V and 4 bases from J, leaving 4 bases between. The length of the CDR3 is 11 residues. The CDR3 protein is CASISNEKLFF. The DNA of the CDR3 is TGTGCCAGCATTAGTAATGAAAAACTGTTTTTT.

The chain recombines TRBV15 with TRBJ1-4, with a weak D call TRBD1 (5 bases). The germline CDR1 and CDR2 sequences are LNHNV and YYDKDF (reference sequence). This CDR3 contains 15 residues. V was pared by 5 bases and J by 8 bases, with 18 bases between. This CDR3 reads CATSPDIPGPEKLFF. The CDR3 bases are TGTGCCACCAGCCCCGACATTCCGGGACCCGAAAAACTGTTTTTT.

This clonotype was detected many times. The genes are TRBV10-2 and TRBJ2-7; D is undetermined. V gave up 0 bases and J gave up 4 bases, with 10 bases separating them. The germline V gene has CDR1 WSHSY and CDR2 SAAADI. This CDR3 is built from 14 residues. CDR3 nucleotide sequence: TGCGCCAGCAGTGAGTCCGGTAGAAGATACGAGCAGTACTTC. This sequence encodes CASSESGRRYEQYF.

This clonotype was counted ten times or more. Here the CDR3 DNA reads TGTGCCAGCAGCTTACCCACGAACAGGGGAGCCCGGAGCGAGGAGCAGTACTTC. It encodes CASSLPTNRGARSEEQYF. V is TRBV11-2 and J is TRBJ2-7; 7 bases map to TRBD1. Germline values: CDR1 SGHAT, CDR2 FQNNGV. The J segment lost 7 bases and the V segment lost 2 bases, leaving 20 bases of the junction unmatched. The length of the CDR3 is 18 residues.

The chain carries TRBV20-1 and TRBJ1-5; D might be TRBD1 (5 bases). Trimming left V 6 bases short and J 0 bases short, with 24 bases between. This CDR3 region has 18 residues. The V gene's germline CDR1 is DFQATT and CDR2 SNEGSKA (reference sequence). The CDR3 bases are TGCAGTGCCCAACAAACGCAGGGCCACCGATATAGCAATCAGCCCCAGCATTTT. Protein: CSAQQTQGHRYSNQPQHF.

This clonotype was picked up many times. The chain carries TRBV19 and TRBJ2-2, with D maybe TRBD2 (6 bases). Germline V gene data show CDR1 as LNHDA and CDR2 as SQIVND (reference sequence). Trimming took off 9 bases at V and 3 bases at J, with 14 bases between the two ends. The CDR3 has 14 residues. The CDR3 sequence: CASQGLTDTGELFF. CDR3 sequence (DNA): TGTGCCAGCCAGGGACTGACCGACACCGGGGAGCTGTTTTTT.

This clonotype has only a few counts. The gene calls are TRBV6-1 and TRBJ2-6, with D perhaps TRBD2 (6 bases). Germline-derived CDR1 and CDR2 are MNHNS and SASEGT. Trimming shortened V by 6 bases and J by 1 base, and 10 bases separated the two germline ends. This CDR3 region has 15 residues. CDR3 in DNA: TGTGCCAGCAGCCCGGGGGAATCTGGGGCCAACGTCCTGACTTTC. It yields the protein CASSPGESGANVLTF.

The table lists this clonotype with many counts. The junction departs from the called germline gene at one end, perhaps through a read error. The J gene is TRBJ2-7, the V gene TRBV28; 12 bases map to TRBD1. Germline lookup yields CDR1 MDHEN and CDR2 SYDVKM. The CDR3 consists of 15 residues. CDR3 coding DNA: TGTGCCAACAGTTTTTGGGGACAGGGGGCGGGGGAGCAGTACTTC. This gives the protein CANSFWGQGAGEQYF. The entire variable domain, with the rest obtained from reference TRBV28 and TRBJ2-7, is as follows: DVKVTQSSRYLVKRTGEKVFLECVQDMDHENMFWYRQDPGLGLRLIYFSYDVKMKEKGDIPEGYSVSREKKERFSLILESASTNQTSMYLCANSFWGQGAGEQYFGPGTRLTVT.

There are many counts of this clonotype. The V call is TRBV20-1, the J call TRBJ1-2; possibly TRBD1 for D (6 bases). CDR1 and CDR2 (germline): DFQATT, SNEGSKA (reference sequence). CDR3 length equals 10 residues. The CDR3 loop is CLGGGGGYTF. Here the CDR3 DNA reads TGCCTCGGAGGGGGTGGCGGCTACACCTTC.

This clonotype was observed at least ten times. The J gene is TRBJ2-3, the V gene TRBV2; D perhaps matches TRBD2 (5 bases). Germline V lookup: CDR1 SNHLY, CDR2 FYNNEI. V was cut by 1 base and J by 0 bases, with 8 bases left in between. There are 15 residues in the CDR3. The CDR3: CASSEGWTSTDTQYF. In DNA form, the CDR3 reads TGTGCCAGCAGTGAAGGCTGGACTAGCACAGATACGCAGTATTTT.

This clonotype was counted between two and nine times. This chain connects TRBV7-9 to TRBJ2-2, with TRBD1 matching 8 bases. The V gene's germline CDR1 is SEHNR and CDR2 FQNEAQ (reference sequence). The CDR3 extends over 16 amino acids. The junction had 9 bases not matched to a gene; V was cut back by 5 bases and J by 4 bases. This CDR3 is CASSLGQGRGTGELFF. The DNA for the CDR3 is TGTGCCAGCAGCCTAGGACAGGGTCGGGGCACCGGGGAGCTGTTTTTT.

In this sample, this clonotype turned up once. This chain joins TRBV15 and TRBJ2-1; maybe TRBD2 (5 bases). The CDR3 has 24 amino acids. The V end was cut by 0 bases, the J end by 0 bases, with 33 bases between. Germline CDR1 LNHNV, CDR2 YYDKDF (reference sequence). The CDR3 DNA reads as TGTGCCACCAGCAGAGATGATAGGACTTTGTCGGATAAAAAACATCTTAGCTCCTACAATGAGCAGTTCTTC. Protein sequence: CATSRDDRTLSDKKHLSSYNEQFF. Drawing the rest from reference TRBV15 and TRBJ2-1, the complete variable domain is DAMVIQNPRYQVTQFGKPVTLSCSQTLNHNVMYWYQQKSSQAPKLLFHYYDKDFNNEADTPDNFQSRRPNTSFCFLDIRSPGLGDTAMYLCATSRDDRTLSDKKHLSSYNEQFFGPGTRLTVL.

In its sample, this clonotype was seen once. The chain links TRBV20-1 to TRBJ2-7, with 10 bases lining up with TRBD2. The V gene's germline CDR1 is DFQATT and CDR2 SNEGSKA (reference sequence). The CDR3 is 13 residues long. V was clipped by 4 bases and J by 3 bases; unmatched bases: 3. CDR3 coding DNA: TGCAGTGCTATCGGACTAGCGGACTACGAGCAGTACTTC. This codes for CSAIGLADYEQYF.

CDR3 amino acids: CASGQGTGTRTDTQYF. The CDR3 nucleotides are TGTGCTAGTGGTCAGGGGACAGGGACTCGCACAGATACGCAGTATTTT. V and J are TRBV12-5 and TRBJ2-3; 9 positions match TRBD1. Germline CDR1 and CDR2: LGHNT and FRNRAP. The CDR3 has 16 amino acids. With 5 bases clipped from V and 1 base from J, the junction kept 7 bases outside the gene matches.

This clonotype was detected a few times. This chain connects TRBV28 to TRBJ2-7; 9 bases line up with TRBD2. Germline loops: CDR1 MDHEN, CDR2 SYDVKM. The CDR3 covers 15 residues. The J segment lost 7 bases and the V segment lost 6 bases, leaving 13 bases of the junction unmatched. The CDR3 DNA reads as TGTGCCAGCAGCAAGGCCCTAGCGGGACTCGGGGAGCAGTACTTC. This codes for CASSKALAGLGEQYF.

This sequence joins TRBV2 and TRBJ2-2; 12 bases match TRBD2. V lost 5 bases and J lost 3; bases outside the gene matches: 10. The CDR3 length is 18 residues. Germline CDR1 and CDR2: SNHLY and FYNNEI. CDR3 bases: TGTGCCAGCAGTCCTTCGACTAGCGGGAGTAGGTACACCGGGGAGCTGTTTTTT. It is translated as CASSPSTSGSRYTGELFF.

For the CDR3, the DNA is TGCGCCAGCAAAGGCTCTGGAAACACCATATATTTT. This gives the protein CASKGSGNTIYF. The chain links TRBV10-2 to TRBJ1-3; no firm D call. The CDR3 is 12 residues long. V lost 7 bases, J lost 0 bases, and 4 bases lay in between. Germline CDR1 is WSHSY and CDR2 is SAAADI.

At least ten counts were recorded for this clonotype. The gene calls are TRBV7-9 and TRBJ2-7; unclear D gene. Trimming pared 8 bases from V and 2 bases from J, leaving 19 bases between. In germline, CDR1 is SEHNR, CDR2 FQNEAQ (reference sequence). This CDR3 region has 15 residues. This CDR3 reads CASSSTRHGPYEQYF. CDR3 nucleotides: TGTGCCAGCTCCTCAACGAGACACGGACCCTACGAGCAGTACTTC.

This clonotype was picked up a small number of times. The V gene is TRBV13, the J gene TRBJ1-1; perhaps TRBD1 as D (5 bases). Germline V gene sequence: CDR1 PRHDT, CDR2 FYEKMQ (reference sequence). The CDR3 length is 13 residues. The ends were cut back, 0 bases at V and 10 bases at J, with 12 bases in the middle. CDR3 residues: CASSLGRGEGAFF. The CDR3 nucleotides are TGTGCCAGCAGCTTAGGCCGAGGGGAGGGAGCTTTCTTT.